These T cell receptor beta chains were read from a single sample in a study of CXCR3-negative and CXCR3-positive naive CD8 T cells. TCRdb reworked the 5' RACE reads into one entry per CDR3 protein, no DNA. The sample totals approximately 59,000 distinct CDR3 sequences. Sequencing was done on a sample of naive CXCR3+ CD8+ T cells from blood. These receptors were obtained from a human donor in good health. Some clones in this sample may be carry-over from other donors' samples. The CDR3 runs from the conserved cysteine through the conserved F or W. Expanded clones are given a class, and other clones once, few, many or no size at all.

>16|TRBV7-9|TRBJ1-1|.
CASSDTGQGKNTEAFF
>13|TRBV7-7|TRBJ2-7|.
CASSLGISYEQYF
>17|TRBV7-2|TRBJ2-1|.
CASSQLLAGGLYNEQFF
>16|TRBV7-9|TRBJ2-7|.
CASSSGRAGVTYEQYF
>15|TRBV5-1|TRBJ2-7|.
CASSTGTGAPYEQYF
>15|TRBV19|TRBJ2-7|.
CASSIYSGQSYEQYF
>16|TRBV6-1|TRBJ2-1|.
CASSAPISSSYNEQFF
>14|TRBV7-6|TRBJ1-1|.
CASSTGQPNTEAFF
>16|TRBV7-9|TRBJ2-7|.
CASSFQGGGRWLEQYF
>12|TRBV29-1|TRBJ2-1|.
CSVDVGVGEQFF
>18|TRBV28|TRBJ2-7|.
CASSFALLGQGKGYEQYF
>13|TRBV21-1|TRBJ1-2|.
CASRPPQFYGYTF
>15|TRBV18|TRBJ2-7|.
CASSPIEEGWYEQYF
>15|TRBV12-3/TRBV12-4|TRBJ2-7|.
CASSQTERGSYEQYF
>15|TRBV29-1|TRBJ1-1|.
CSDYTGVSMNTEAFF
>16|TRBV20-1|TRBJ2-2|.
CSARAPGLDYTGELFF
>14|TRBV4-3|TRBJ2-5|.
CASSQDVGKETQYF
>17|TRBV4-3|TRBJ2-4|.
CASSQEGASGGQNIQYF
>16|TRBV6-4|TRBJ2-1|.
CASSDSGRGPYNEQFF
>12|TRBV5-1|TRBJ1-2|.
CASSLGLYGYTF
>16|TRBV28|TRBJ1-6|.
CASSSTASSYNSPLHF
>11|TRBV29-1|TRBJ1-1|.
CSATVNTEAFF
>14|TRBV12-3/TRBV12-4|TRBJ1-5|.
CASSYGTNNQPQHF
>15|TRBV12-3/TRBV12-4|TRBJ1-2|.
CASSFVGTGGNGYTF
>11|TRBV29-1|TRBJ2-7|.
CSVTDGYEQYF
>18|TRBV7-6|TRBJ2-2|.
CASSSPGTGNFNTGELFF
>15|TRBV19|TRBJ1-5|.
CASRTGGYSNQPQHF
>15|TRBV7-9|TRBJ2-7|.
CASSLWGPQVEEQYF
>17|TRBV29-1|TRBJ1-2|.
CSVEVPQGRPLNYGYTF
>15|TRBV7-2|TRBJ2-7|.
CASSAGRGVPYEQYF
>15|TRBV28|TRBJ2-7|.
CASSFRGARGYEQYF
>16|TRBV10-3|TRBJ2-6|.
CAISDTLSSGANVLTF
>16|TRBV19|TRBJ1-1|.
CASSGRDRSMNTEAFF
>13|TRBV6-2/TRBV6-3|TRBJ1-1|.
CASGGEALAEAFF
>17|TRBV29-1|TRBJ2-2|.
CSVERVLEGARTGELFF
>15|TRBV7-2|TRBJ2-7|.
CASSLGVTGGYEQYF
>13|TRBV7-9|TRBJ1-1|.
CASSSDPPGKAFF
>13|TRBV7-2|TRBJ2-3|.
CASSSSGADTQYF
>14|TRBV9|TRBJ2-1|.
CASSVVGLGGVQFF
>13|TRBV7-7|TRBJ1-1|.
CASSLEPNTEAFF
>12|TRBV29-1|TRBJ2-2|.
CSVAVMGGELFF
>18|TRBV30|TRBJ1-5|.
CAWSVSLSTGGSNQPQHF
>15|TRBV4-1|TRBJ1-2|.
CASSQTGLGYYGYTF
>15|TRBV20-1|TRBJ2-7|.
CSARVRTSYNYEQYF
>15|TRBV4-1|TRBJ2-7|.
CASSQDPAGTYEQYF
>15|TRBV20-1|TRBJ2-1|.
CSARDRVGGLNEQFF
>16|TRBV6-5|TRBJ1-2|.
CASSYVTGVKNYGYTF
>20|TRBV4-3|TRBJ2-5|.
CASSQDLGGRSSWYQETQYF
>14|TRBV29-1|TRBJ2-1|medium-sized
CSVDWGAGNGEQFF
>14|TRBV9|TRBJ2-5|.
CASSPSSGQETQYF
>18|TRBV7-6|TRBJ2-6|.
CASSLSRGSLSGANVLTF
>15|TRBV5-1|TRBJ2-1|.
CASKGSGTTYNEQFF
>16|TRBV29-1|TRBJ2-3|.
CSVEDPAGVGTDTQYF
>16|TRBV9|TRBJ2-7|.
CASSPSSGTVLYEQYF
>17|TRBV11-2|TRBJ2-5|.
CASSLARDRPARETQYF
>16|TRBV12-3/TRBV12-4|TRBJ2-3|.
CASSWRGGRSTDTQYF
>16|TRBV4-3|TRBJ2-1|.
CASSPGTAGVNNEQFF
>19|TRBV27|TRBJ2-5|.
CASSLWSGLAGGNQETQYF